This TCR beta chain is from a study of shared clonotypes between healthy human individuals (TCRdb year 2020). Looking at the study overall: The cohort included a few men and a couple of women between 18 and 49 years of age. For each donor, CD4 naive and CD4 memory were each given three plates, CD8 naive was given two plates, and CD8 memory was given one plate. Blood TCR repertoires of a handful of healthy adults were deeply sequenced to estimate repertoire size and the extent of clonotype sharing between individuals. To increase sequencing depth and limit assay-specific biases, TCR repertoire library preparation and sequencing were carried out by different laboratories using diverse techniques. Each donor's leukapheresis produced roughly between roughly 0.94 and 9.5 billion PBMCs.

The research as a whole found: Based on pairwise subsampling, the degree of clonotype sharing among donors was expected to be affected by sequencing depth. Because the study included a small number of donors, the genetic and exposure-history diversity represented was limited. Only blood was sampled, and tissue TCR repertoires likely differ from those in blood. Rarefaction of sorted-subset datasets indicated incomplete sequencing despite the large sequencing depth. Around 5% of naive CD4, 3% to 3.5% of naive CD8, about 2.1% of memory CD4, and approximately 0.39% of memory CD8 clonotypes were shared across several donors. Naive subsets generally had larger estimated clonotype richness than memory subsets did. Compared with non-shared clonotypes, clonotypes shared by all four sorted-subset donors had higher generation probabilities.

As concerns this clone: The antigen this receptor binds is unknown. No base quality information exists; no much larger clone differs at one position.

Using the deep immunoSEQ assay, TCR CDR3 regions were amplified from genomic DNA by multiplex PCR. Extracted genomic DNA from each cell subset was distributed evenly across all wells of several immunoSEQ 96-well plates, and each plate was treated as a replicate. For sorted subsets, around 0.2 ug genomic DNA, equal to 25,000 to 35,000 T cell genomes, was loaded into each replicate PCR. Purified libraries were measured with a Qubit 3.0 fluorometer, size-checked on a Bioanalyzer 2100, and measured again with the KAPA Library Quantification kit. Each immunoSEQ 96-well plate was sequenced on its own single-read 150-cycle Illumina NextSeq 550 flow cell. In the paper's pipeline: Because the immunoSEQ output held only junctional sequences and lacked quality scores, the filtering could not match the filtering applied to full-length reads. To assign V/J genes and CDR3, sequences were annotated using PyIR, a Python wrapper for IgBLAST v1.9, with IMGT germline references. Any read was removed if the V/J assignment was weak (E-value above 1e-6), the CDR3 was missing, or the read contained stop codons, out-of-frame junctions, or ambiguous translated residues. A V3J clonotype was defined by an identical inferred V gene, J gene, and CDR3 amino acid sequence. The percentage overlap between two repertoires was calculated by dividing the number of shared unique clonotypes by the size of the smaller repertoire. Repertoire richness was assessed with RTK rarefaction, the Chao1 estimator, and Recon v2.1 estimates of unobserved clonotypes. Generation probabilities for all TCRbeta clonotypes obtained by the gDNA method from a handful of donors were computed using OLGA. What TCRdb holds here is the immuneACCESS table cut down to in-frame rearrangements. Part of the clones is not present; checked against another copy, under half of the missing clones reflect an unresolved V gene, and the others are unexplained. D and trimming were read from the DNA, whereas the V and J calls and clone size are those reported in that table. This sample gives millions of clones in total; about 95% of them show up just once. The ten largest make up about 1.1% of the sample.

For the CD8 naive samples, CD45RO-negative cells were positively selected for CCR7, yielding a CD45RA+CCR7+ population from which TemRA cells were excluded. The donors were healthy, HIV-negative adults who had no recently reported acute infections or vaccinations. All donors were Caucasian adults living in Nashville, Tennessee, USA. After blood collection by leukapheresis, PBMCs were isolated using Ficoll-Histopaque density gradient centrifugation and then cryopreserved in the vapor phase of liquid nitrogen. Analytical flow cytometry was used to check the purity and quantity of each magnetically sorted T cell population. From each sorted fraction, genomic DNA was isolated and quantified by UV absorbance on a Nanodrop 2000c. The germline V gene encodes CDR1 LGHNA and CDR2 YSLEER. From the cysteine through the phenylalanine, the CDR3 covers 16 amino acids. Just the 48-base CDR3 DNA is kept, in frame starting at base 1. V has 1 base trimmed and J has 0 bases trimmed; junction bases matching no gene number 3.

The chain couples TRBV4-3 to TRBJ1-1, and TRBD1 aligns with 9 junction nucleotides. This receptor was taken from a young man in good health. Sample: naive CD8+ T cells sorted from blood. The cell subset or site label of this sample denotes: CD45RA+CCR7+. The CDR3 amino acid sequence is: CASSQAGTGMNTEAFF. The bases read TGCGCCAGCAGCCAAGCGGGGACAGGGATGAACACTGAAGCTTTCTTT.